Below are 21 T cell receptor beta chains sequenced from a single sample in a study of blood T cell repertoires in COVID-19. Produced via immunoSEQ multiplex PCR; TCRdb's table is partial and in-frame only. Among under 350,000 clones listed, about nine tenths were seen once. Sequences were obtained from peripheral blood. The receptors come from a man aged 50-60 years with acute or convalescent COVID-19.

This clone was seen more than once but under ten times. This sequence joins TRBV11-2 and TRBJ2-1; weak D call: TRBD2 (5 bases). CDR1 is SGHAT, CDR2 FQNNGV, per germline. This CDR3 contains 13 residues. Trimming removed 0 bases at V and 5 bases at J, with 5 bases between. The CDR3 loop is CASSLERDNEQFF. The DNA for the CDR3 is TGTGCCAGCAGCTTAGAGCGGGACAATGAGCAGTTCTTC.

The chain combines TRBV7-3 with TRBJ2-3, with a possible D match to TRBD2 (5 bases). The CDR3 spans 14 residues. Germline V gives CDR1 SGHTA, CDR2 FQGTGA. Trimming stripped 3 bases from V and 4 bases from J, with 11 bases between. CDR3 nucleotides: TGTGCCAGCAGCTTCGGGGATCCCCCAGATACGCAGTATTTT. Translated: CASSFGDPPDTQYF.

The chain couples TRBV5-1 to TRBJ2-3, with D tentatively TRBD1 (6 bases). The CDR3 runs 16 residues. V lost 1 base and J lost 0, with 12 bases in between. Germline CDR1 is SGHRS and CDR2 is YFSETQ. DNA of the CDR3: TGCGCCAGCAGCTTGTCTGGGGGCACTAGCACAGATACGCAGTATTTT. Translating gives CASSLSGGTSTDTQYF.

The rearrangement links TRBV30 to TRBJ1-6; no clear D gene. The CDR3 contains 14 residues. V lost 3 bases to trimming and J lost 9 bases, with 15 bases between them. Germline V gene lookup returns CDR1 GTSNPN and CDR2 SVGIG (reference sequence). The CDR3 reads CAWREFGRSSPLHF. The CDR3, as DNA: TGTGCCTGGAGGGAATTCGGGAGGAGTTCACCCCTCCACTTT.

The V call is TRBV9, the J call TRBJ2-1; 10 nucleotides align to TRBD2. Trimming cost V 0 bases and J 4 bases; bases outside gene matches: 4. There are 16 residues in the CDR3. Germline V gene lookup returns CDR1 SGDLS and CDR2 YYNGEE. In nucleotides, the CDR3 is TGTGCCAGCAGCGTAGCTCCTAGCGGGGGATACAATGAGCAGTTCTTC. It encodes CASSVAPSGGYNEQFF.

The V and J genes are TRBV9 and TRBJ2-2; 7 bases match TRBD2. Germline CDR1 reads SGDLS; CDR2 reads YYNGEE. This CDR3 region has 16 residues. Trimming at V came to 4 bases and at J to 0 bases, leaving 6 bases not matched to a gene. The CDR3 DNA reads as TGTGCCAGCAGCCGCGGGAGTATCGCGAACACCGGGGAGCTGTTTTTT. The encoded protein is CASSRGSIANTGELFF.

CDR3 sequence reads: CASSPTGVGEAFF. Here the CDR3 DNA reads TGCGCCAGCAGCCCCACAGGGGTGGGTGAAGCTTTCTTT. The chain joins TRBV5-1 to TRBJ1-1; TRBD1 aligns across 7 bases. V lost 4 bases to trimming and J lost 7 bases; unmatched junction nucleotides: 7. This CDR3 comprises 13 residues. CDR1 SGHRS and CDR2 YFSETQ come from the germline V gene.

In regard to this clone: The sample holds other DNA sequences that translate to the same CDR3. V and J are TRBV5-1 and TRBJ2-1; the D is unclear. V shed 3 bases and J shed 7 bases, with 5 bases lying between them. The CDR3 length is 11 residues. From germline, CDR1 is SGHRS and CDR2 YFSETQ. CDR3 DNA: TGCGCCAGCAGCTCTTATAATGAGCAGTTCTTC. Translation gives CASSSYNEQFF.

CDR3 in amino acids: CASSLEQGKYTGELFF. The CDR3 DNA sequence: TGTGCCAGCAGCTTAGAACAGGGGAAGTACACCGGGGAGCTGTTTTTT. V gene TRBV11-3 combines with J gene TRBJ2-2; the match to TRBD1 covers 7 bases. Germline-derived CDR1 and CDR2 are SGHNT and YENEEA. This CDR3 is built from 16 residues. V dropped 0 bases and J dropped 3; count of bases not matched to a gene: 4. Looking up the rest from reference TRBV11-3 and TRBJ2-2 gives the full variable domain: EAGVVQSPRYKIIEKKQPVAFWCNPISGHNTLYWYLQNLGQGPELLIRYENEEAVDDSQLPKDRFSAERLKGVDSTLKIQPAELGDSAVYLCASSLEQGKYTGELFFGEGSRLTVL.

The gene calls are TRBV5-1 and TRBJ1-2; D unclear. Germline-derived CDR1 and CDR2 are SGHRS and YFSETQ. V lost 0 bases and J lost 4, with 10 bases in between. The CDR3 consists of 14 residues. The CDR3 region has the DNA TGCGCCAGCAGCTTGGAGCCAGCAGGCTATGGCTACACCTTC. Its protein product is CASSLEPAGYGYTF.

The chain uses TRBV9 and TRBJ2-7; 10 nucleotides align to TRBD1. Germline V gene sequence: CDR1 SGDLS, CDR2 YYNGEE. Unmatched junction bases numbered 2, after V lost 0 bases and J lost 2 bases. CDR3 size: 15 residues. The CDR3 is CASSVGQGATYEQYF. The CDR3 DNA is TGTGCCAGCAGCGTAGGACAGGGGGCCACCTACGAGCAGTACTTC. Supplemented by reference TRBV9 and TRBJ2-7, the full variable domain reads DSGVTQTPKHLITATGQRVTLRCSPRSGDLSVYWYQQSLDQGLQFLIQYYNGEERAKGNILERFSAQQFPDLHSELNLSSLELGDSALYFCASSVGQGATYEQYFGPGTRLTVT.

The J gene is TRBJ1-2, the V gene TRBV25-1; 7 bases match TRBD1. V shed 4 bases, J shed 2 bases, and the junction held 4 bases outside the gene matches. Per the germline V gene, CDR1 is MGHDK and CDR2 is SYGVNS. The CDR3 sequence is 14 residues long. As DNA, the CDR3 is TGTGCCAGCAGTGTACAGGGGTTGAACTATGGCTACACCTTC. This codes for CASSVQGLNYGYTF.

V and J are TRBV13 and TRBJ2-5; 9 nucleotides match TRBD2. V lost 5 bases, J lost 2 bases, and 3 bases stayed unmatched. The germline CDR1 and CDR2 sequences are PRHDT and FYEKMQ (reference sequence). This CDR3 contains 14 residues. The CDR3 reads CASSNLAGQETQYF. In nucleotides, the CDR3 is TGTGCCAGCAGCAACCTAGCGGGGCAAGAGACCCAGTACTTC.

The V call is TRBV5-5, the J call TRBJ2-3; TRBD1 aligns across 8 bases. The CDR3 loop spans 14 amino acids. J gave up 3 bases and V 0 bases, and 0 bases lay outside the gene matches. The V gene's germline CDR1 is SGHKS and CDR2 YYEKEE (reference sequence). CDR3: CASSLDRGTDTQYF. CDR3 nucleotide sequence: TGTGCCAGCAGCTTGGACAGGGGGACAGATACGCAGTATTTT.

The chain employs TRBV11-2 and TRBJ2-7; D ambiguous. V lost 2 bases and J 0 bases, leaving 11 bases between the germline ends. This CDR3 has 15 residues. CDR1 is SGHAT, CDR2 FQNNGV, per germline. The chain's CDR3 is CASSLWFTGSYEQYF. The CDR3 nucleotides read TGTGCCAGCAGCTTATGGTTCACGGGCTCCTACGAGCAGTACTTC.

The gene calls are TRBV5-5 and TRBJ1-1; maybe TRBD1 (5 bases). V dropped 4 bases and J dropped 3 bases, with 13 bases sitting between them. CDR1 and CDR2 (germline): SGHKS, YYEKEE (reference sequence). The CDR3 is 14 amino acids. The CDR3 spells CASSAEAGYTEAFF. In DNA, the CDR3 is TGTGCCAGCAGCGCCGAAGCAGGGTACACTGAAGCTTTCTTT.

The chain combines TRBV29-1 with TRBJ2-7; D ambiguous. The CDR3 length is 11 residues. Trimming took off 7 bases at V and 2 bases at J, with 9 bases between the two ends. Germline V CDR1 and CDR2: SQVTM, ANQGSEA. The CDR3 DNA reads TGCAGCGCAGGAGAAACCTACGAGCAGTACTTC. This encodes CSAGETYEQYF.

This clone has a single count. V gene TRBV2 combines with J gene TRBJ1-2; D not resolved. The germline V gene encodes CDR1 SNHLY and CDR2 FYNNEI. V lost 9 bases to trimming and J lost 1 base, with 15 bases between them. The CDR3 is 14 residues long. This chain's CDR3 is CARASTTINYGYTF. For the CDR3, the DNA is TGTGCCAGAGCTTCGACTACCATTAACTATGGCTACACCTTC.

J is TRBJ1-1 and V is TRBV5-8, with TRBD1 matching 7 bases. Germline CDR1 and CDR2: SGHTS and YDEGEE. J lost 7 bases, V lost 7 bases, and 1 base had no gene match. The CDR3 extends over 10 amino acids. CDR3 amino acids: CASQGGEAFF. The CDR3 bases are TGTGCCAGCCAGGGGGGTGAAGCTTTCTTT. The whole variable domain, filled in from reference TRBV5-8 and TRBJ1-1, reads EAGVTQSPTHLIKTRGQQATLRCSPISGHTSVYWYQQALGLGLQFLLWYDEGEERNRGNFPPRFSGRQFPNYSSELNVNALELEDSALYLCASQGGEAFFGQGTRLTVV.

The table lists this clone with a count of one. The chain employs TRBV5-4 and TRBJ1-1; TRBD1 matches at 8 bases. The CDR3 consists of 16 residues. J was trimmed by 3 bases and V by 0 bases; bases with no gene match: 7. Germline V gene lookup returns CDR1 SGHNT and CDR2 YYREEE (reference sequence). This CDR3 reads CASSLAGTGPHTEAFF. The CDR3 nucleotides are TGTGCCAGCAGCTTGGCCGGGACAGGTCCGCACACTGAAGCTTTCTTT.

The chain combines TRBV6-5 with TRBJ1-5, with D hard to call. The CDR3 is 12 residues long. Germline CDR1 and CDR2: MNHEY and SVGAGI. Trimming pared 10 bases from V and 0 bases from J, leaving 7 bases between. In nucleotides, the CDR3 is TGTGCCAATGGAGTTAGCAATCAGCCCCAGCATTTT. Encoded protein: CANGVSNQPQHF.